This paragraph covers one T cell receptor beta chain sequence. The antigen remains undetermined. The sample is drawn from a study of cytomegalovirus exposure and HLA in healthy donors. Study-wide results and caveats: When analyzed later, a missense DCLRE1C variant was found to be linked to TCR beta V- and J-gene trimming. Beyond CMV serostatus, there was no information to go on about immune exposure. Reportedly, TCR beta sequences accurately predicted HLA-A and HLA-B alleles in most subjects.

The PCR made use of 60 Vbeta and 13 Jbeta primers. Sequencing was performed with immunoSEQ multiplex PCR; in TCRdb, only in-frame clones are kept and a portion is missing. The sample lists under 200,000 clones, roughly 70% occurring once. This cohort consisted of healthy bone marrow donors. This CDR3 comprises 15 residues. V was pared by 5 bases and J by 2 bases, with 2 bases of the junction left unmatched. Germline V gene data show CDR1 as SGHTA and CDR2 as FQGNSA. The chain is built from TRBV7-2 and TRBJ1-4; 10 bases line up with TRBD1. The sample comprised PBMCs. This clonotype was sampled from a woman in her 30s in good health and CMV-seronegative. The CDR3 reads CASSLTGGTNEKLFF. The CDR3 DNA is TGTGCCAGCAGCCTGACAGGGGGCACTAATGAAAAACTGTTTTTT.